A selection of T cell receptor beta chains follows, all from one sample in a study of shared clonotypes between healthy human individuals. Repertoires were generated with immunoSEQ multiplex PCR, while TCRdb's copy carries only in-frame clones and drops some. The table includes over a million clones, more than 65% detected once. Sequenced material: memory CD4+ T cells sorted from blood. The source is a man aged 18 to 30 in good health. CDR3s include the opening cysteine and the closing phenylalanine or tryptophan. A D gene is named only where the DNA matches it firmly. Clone size is given for some rows only: seen once, a few or many times, or a class if the clone is expanded.

TRBV7-9	-	-	TRBJ2-2	CASSLGSRGSVTGELFF	TGTGCCAGCAGCTTAGGGAGTAGGGGATCGGTCACCGGGGAGCTGTTTTTT
TRBV2	TRBD2	-	TRBJ2-7	CASKTSGTYEQYF	TGTGCCAGCAAGACTAGCGGAACCTACGAGCAGTACTTC
TRBV4-1	-	-	TRBJ2-3	CASSRGDGGGDTQYF	TGCGCCAGCAGCAGGGGAGACGGGGGCGGAGATACGCAGTATTTT
TRBV7-8	TRBD2	-	TRBJ2-7	CASSLAVAGGLYEQYF	TGTGCCAGCAGCTTAGCGGTAGCGGGAGGGCTTTACGAGCAGTACTTC
TRBV9	TRBD1	once	TRBJ2-7	CASSGAASDRGYEQYF	TGTGCCAGCAGCGGAGCCGCCTCCGACAGGGGGTACGAGCAGTACTTC
TRBV10-3	-	few	TRBJ1-3	CAAAGVLGNTIYF	TGTGCCGCAGCAGGGGTTCTGGGAAACACCATATATTTT
TRBV6-1	-	-	TRBJ2-2	CASDRGTGELFF	TGTGCCAGCGACCGGGGCACCGGGGAGCTGTTTTTT
TRBV28	-	-	TRBJ1-2	CATKGTAPYGYTF	TGTGCCACCAAAGGCACAGCACCCTATGGCTACACCTTC
TRBV7-2	TRBD2	-	TRBJ2-1	CASSPGTSRAYNEQFF	TGTGCCAGCAGCCCGGGGACTAGCAGGGCCTACAATGAGCAGTTCTTC
TRBV7-2	TRBD2	once	TRBJ2-7	CASSSTSDSYEQYF	TGTGCCAGCAGCTCAACTAGCGACTCCTACGAGCAGTACTTC
TRBV9	-	once	TRBJ2-5	CASSVAPRETQYF	TGTGCCAGCAGCGTAGCTCCCAGAGAGACCCAGTACTTC
TRBV5-1	-	-	TRBJ2-1	CASSSQRNEQFF	TGCGCCAGCAGCTCTCAGCGGAATGAGCAGTTCTTC
TRBV7-3	-	few	TRBJ1-1	CASSLQGLNTEAFF	TGTGCCAGCAGCTTACAGGGATTGAACACTGAAGCTTTCTTT
TRBV5-1	-	-	TRBJ2-7	CASSQTVGEQYF	TGCGCCAGCAGCCAGACTGTGGGCGAGCAGTACTTC
TRBV6-4	-	-	TRBJ1-2	CASSDLAVGGGYTF	TGTGCCAGCAGTGACCTGGCCGTCGGGGGCGGCTACACCTTC
TRBV18	-	-	TRBJ1-1	CASSNQQNTEAFF	TGTGCCAGCTCAAACCAGCAGAACACTGAAGCTTTCTTT
TRBV4-2	-	-	TRBJ2-7	CASSQDRGPSYEQYF	TGTGCCAGCAGCCAAGATCGGGGGCCCTCCTACGAGCAGTACTTC
TRBV6-5	-	once	TRBJ2-2	CASSYTQKKNTGELFF	TGTGCCAGCAGTTATACTCAAAAGAAGAACACCGGGGAGCTGTTTTTT
TRBV5-4	-	-	TRBJ1-4	CASKDGHNEKLFF	TGTGCCAGCAAGGACGGACATAATGAAAAACTGTTTTTT
TRBV11-3	TRBD2	-	TRBJ2-7	CASSLEKGLTYF	TGTGCCAGCAGCTTAGAAAAGGGACTAACCTACTTC
TRBV19	TRBD1	once	TRBJ2-5	CASSWGQTKETQYF	TGTGCCAGTAGTTGGGGACAGACAAAAGAGACCCAGTACTTC
TRBV25-1	TRBD1	many	TRBJ1-6	CASSELDRDNSPLHF	TGTGCCAGCAGTGAATTAGACAGGGATAATTCACCCCTCCACTTT
TRBV19	TRBD1	few	TRBJ1-2	CASSTTGNYGYTF	TGTGCCAGTAGTACGACAGGGAACTATGGCTACACCTTC
TRBV19	-	-	TRBJ1-5	CASSTGQGNQPQHF	TGTGCCAGTAGTACTGGGCAGGGCAATCAGCCCCAGCATTTT